The subject of this entry is one T cell receptor beta chain. The antigen remains undetermined. These data originate in a study of T cell responses to AZD1222 COVID-19 vaccine. Study outcomes and limitations: Recipients of two AZD1222 doses showed rising Spike-specific TCR breadth and depth. Repertoire samples came only from after the peak T cell response.

Assay: immunoSEQ multiplex PCR; the TCRdb copy retains only in-frame clones and omits some. The sample lists approximately 83,000 clones; just over 90% were seen once. This CDR3 has 14 amino acids. In germline, CDR1 is WNHNN, CDR2 SYGVQD (reference sequence). V was pared by 3 bases and J by 4 bases, with 10 bases between. The chain combines TRBV10-1 with TRBJ1-5; TRBD1 is a possible D gene (6 bases). The sequencing used peripheral blood, collected on day 0 of MenACWY control vaccination. This TCR was sampled from an adult in good health. For the CDR3, the DNA is TGCGCCAGCAGTGAAAGGGGGGGTAATCAGCCCCAGCATTTT. Translating gives CASSERGGNQPQHF.